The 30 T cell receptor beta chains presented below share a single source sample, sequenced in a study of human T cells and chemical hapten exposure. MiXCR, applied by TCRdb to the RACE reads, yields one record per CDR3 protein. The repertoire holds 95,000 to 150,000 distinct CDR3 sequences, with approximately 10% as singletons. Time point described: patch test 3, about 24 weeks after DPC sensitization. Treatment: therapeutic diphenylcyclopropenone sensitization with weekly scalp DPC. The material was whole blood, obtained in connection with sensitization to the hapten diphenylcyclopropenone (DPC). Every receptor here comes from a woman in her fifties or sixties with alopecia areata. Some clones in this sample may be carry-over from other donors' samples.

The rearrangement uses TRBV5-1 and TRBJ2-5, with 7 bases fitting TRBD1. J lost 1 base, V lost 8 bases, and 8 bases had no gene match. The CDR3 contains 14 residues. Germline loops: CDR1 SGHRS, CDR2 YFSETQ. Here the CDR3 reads CASTGTVGQETQYF. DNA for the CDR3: TGCGCCAGTACGGGGACAGTAGGCCAAGAGACCCAGTACTTC.

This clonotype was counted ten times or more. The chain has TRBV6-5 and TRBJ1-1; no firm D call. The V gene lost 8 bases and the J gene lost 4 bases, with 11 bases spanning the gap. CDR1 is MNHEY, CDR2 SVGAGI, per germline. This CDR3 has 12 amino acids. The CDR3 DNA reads TGTGCCAGCTCATCCGCCGGCACTGAAGCTTTCTTT. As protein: CASSSAGTEAFF.

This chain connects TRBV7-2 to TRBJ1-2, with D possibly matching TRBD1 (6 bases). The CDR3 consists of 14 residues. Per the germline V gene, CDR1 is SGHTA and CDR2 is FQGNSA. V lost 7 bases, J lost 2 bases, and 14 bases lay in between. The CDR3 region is CASTSQGSNYGYTF. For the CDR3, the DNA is TGTGCCAGCACCAGTCAGGGGTCCAACTATGGCTACACCTTC.

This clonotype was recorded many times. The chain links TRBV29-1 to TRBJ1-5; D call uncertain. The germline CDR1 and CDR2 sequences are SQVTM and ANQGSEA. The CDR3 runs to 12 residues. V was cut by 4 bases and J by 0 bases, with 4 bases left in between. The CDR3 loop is CSVGGSNQPQHF. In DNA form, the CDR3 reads TGCAGCGTTGGCGGTAGCAATCAGCCCCAGCATTTT.

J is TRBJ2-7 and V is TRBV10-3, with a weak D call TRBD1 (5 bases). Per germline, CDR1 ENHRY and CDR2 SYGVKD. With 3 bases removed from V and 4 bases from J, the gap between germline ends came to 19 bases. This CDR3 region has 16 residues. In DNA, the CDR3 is TGTGCCATCAGTGATATAGGACACCTAACGCGGTACGAGCAGTACTTC. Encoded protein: CAISDIGHLTRYEQYF.

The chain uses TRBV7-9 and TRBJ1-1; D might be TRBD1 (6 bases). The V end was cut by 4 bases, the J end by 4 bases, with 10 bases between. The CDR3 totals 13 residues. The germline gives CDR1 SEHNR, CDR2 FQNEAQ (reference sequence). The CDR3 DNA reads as TGTGCCAGCAGCTCCCCAGGGGCCACTGAAGCTTTCTTT. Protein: CASSSPGATEAFF.

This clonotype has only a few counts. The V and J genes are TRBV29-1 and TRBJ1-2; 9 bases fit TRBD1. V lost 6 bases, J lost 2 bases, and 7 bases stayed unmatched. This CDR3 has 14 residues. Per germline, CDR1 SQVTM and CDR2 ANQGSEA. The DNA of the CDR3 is TGCAGCGTATCACCACAGGGGGCGAACTATGGCTACACCTTC. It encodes CSVSPQGANYGYTF.

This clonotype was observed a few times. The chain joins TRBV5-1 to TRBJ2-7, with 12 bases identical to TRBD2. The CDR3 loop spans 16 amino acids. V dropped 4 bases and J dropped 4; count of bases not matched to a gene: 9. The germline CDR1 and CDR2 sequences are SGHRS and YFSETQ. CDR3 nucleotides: TGCGCCAGCAGCCCGATGACTAGCGGGAGTTCATACGAGCAGTACTTC. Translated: CASSPMTSGSSYEQYF.

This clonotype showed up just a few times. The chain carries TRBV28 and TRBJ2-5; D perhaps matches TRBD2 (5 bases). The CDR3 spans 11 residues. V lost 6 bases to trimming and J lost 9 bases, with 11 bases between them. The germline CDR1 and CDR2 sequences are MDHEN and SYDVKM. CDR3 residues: CASSQLGAQYF. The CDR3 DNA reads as TGTGCCAGCAGCCAACTCGGGGCCCAGTACTTC.

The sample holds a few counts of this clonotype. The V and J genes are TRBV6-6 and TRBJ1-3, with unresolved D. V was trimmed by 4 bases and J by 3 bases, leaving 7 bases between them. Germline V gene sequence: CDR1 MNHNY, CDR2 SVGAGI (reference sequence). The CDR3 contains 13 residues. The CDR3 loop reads CASSSESGNTIYF. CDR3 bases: TGTGCCAGCAGTTCCGAAAGTGGAAACACCATATATTTT.

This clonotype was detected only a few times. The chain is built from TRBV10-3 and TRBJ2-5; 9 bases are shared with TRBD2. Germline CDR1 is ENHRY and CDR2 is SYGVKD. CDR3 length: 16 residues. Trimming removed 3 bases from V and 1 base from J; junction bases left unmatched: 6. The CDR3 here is CAISDAGTSSQETQYF. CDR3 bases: TGTGCCATCAGTGATGCCGGGACTAGCAGCCAAGAGACCCAGTACTTC.

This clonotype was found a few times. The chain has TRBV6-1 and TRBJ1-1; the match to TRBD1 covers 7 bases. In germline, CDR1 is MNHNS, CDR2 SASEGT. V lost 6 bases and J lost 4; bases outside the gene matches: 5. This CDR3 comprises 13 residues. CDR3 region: CASSWGQSTEAFF. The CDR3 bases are TGTGCCAGCAGCTGGGGACAGTCCACTGAAGCTTTCTTT.

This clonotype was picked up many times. CDR3 sequence (DNA): TGTGCCAGCAGTTACTGGACGGGAAATCAGCCCCAGCATTTT. Encoded protein: CASSYWTGNQPQHF. V gene TRBV6-6 combines with J gene TRBJ1-5, with D uncertain. Germline V CDR1 and CDR2: MNHNY, SVGAGI (reference sequence). The CDR3 extends over 14 amino acids. The V end was cut by 1 base, the J end by 4 bases, with 8 bases between.

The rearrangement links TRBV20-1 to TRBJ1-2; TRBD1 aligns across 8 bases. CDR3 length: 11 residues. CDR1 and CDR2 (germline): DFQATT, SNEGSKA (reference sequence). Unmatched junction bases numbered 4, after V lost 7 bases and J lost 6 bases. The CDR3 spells CSVYRGDGYTF. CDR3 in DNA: TGCAGTGTCTACAGGGGGGATGGCTACACCTTC.

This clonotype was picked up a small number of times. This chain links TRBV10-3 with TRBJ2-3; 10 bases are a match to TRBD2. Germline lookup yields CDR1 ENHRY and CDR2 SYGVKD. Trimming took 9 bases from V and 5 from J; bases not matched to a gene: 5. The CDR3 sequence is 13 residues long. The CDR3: CAIQAGGKDTQYF. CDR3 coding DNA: TGTGCCATTCAAGCGGGAGGGAAAGATACGCAGTATTTT.

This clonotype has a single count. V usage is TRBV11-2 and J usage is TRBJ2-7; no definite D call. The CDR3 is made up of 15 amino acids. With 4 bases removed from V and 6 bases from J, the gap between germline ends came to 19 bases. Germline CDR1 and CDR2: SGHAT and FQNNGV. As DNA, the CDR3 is TGTGCCAGCAGCTCCATCCGACCCTTATCCCCCGAGCAGTACTTC. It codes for CASSSIRPLSPEQYF.

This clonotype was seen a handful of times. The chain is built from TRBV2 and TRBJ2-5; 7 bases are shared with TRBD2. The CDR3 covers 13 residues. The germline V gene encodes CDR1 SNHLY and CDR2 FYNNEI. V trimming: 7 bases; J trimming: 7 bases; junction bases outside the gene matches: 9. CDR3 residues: CASTPSGGGTQYF. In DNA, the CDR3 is TGTGCCAGCACTCCTAGCGGAGGCGGGACCCAGTACTTC.

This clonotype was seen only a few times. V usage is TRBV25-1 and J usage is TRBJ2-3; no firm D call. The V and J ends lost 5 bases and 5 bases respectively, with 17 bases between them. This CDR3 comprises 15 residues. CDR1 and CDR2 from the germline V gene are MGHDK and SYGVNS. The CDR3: CASSFPGLRRDTQYF. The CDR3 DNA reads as TGTGCCAGCAGTTTTCCGGGCCTAAGGAGAGATACGCAGTATTTT.

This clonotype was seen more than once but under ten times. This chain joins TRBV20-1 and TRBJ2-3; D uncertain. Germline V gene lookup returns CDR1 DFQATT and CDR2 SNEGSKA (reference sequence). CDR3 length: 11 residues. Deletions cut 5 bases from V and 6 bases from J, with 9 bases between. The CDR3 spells CSADPRDTQYF. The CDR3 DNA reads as TGCAGTGCTGACCCAAGGGATACGCAGTATTTT.

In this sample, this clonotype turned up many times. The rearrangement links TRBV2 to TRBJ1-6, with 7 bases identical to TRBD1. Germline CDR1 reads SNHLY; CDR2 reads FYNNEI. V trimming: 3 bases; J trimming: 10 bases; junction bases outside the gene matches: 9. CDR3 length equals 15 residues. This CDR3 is CASSDFKGAMSPLHF. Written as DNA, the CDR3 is TGTGCCAGCAGTGATTTTAAGGGGGCTATGTCACCCCTCCACTTT.

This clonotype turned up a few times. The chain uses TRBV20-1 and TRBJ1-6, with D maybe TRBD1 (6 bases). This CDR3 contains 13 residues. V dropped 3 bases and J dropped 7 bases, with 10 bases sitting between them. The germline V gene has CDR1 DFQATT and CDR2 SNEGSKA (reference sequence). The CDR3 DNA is TGCAGTGCTAGTCAGGGGACCAATTCACCCCTCCACTTT. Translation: CSASQGTNSPLHF.

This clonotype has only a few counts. Here the CDR3 DNA reads TGTGCCAGCAGCGTGGAGACAGGCGCTAATCAGCCCCAGCATTTT. It encodes CASSVETGANQPQHF. The chain recombines TRBV9 with TRBJ1-5; TRBD1 is a possible D gene (6 bases). This CDR3 is built from 15 residues. Trimming stripped 2 bases from V and 4 bases from J, with 13 bases between. Germline assignment: CDR1 SGDLS and CDR2 YYNGEE.

CDR3 protein: CAAGQRNTEAFF. CDR3 in DNA: TGTGCCGCGGGACAGAGGAACACTGAAGCTTTCTTT. The chain carries TRBV10-3 and TRBJ1-1; 7 positions match TRBD1. The V gene's germline CDR1 is ENHRY and CDR2 SYGVKD. CDR3 length: 12 residues. V dropped 11 bases and J dropped 1; count of bases not matched to a gene: 4.

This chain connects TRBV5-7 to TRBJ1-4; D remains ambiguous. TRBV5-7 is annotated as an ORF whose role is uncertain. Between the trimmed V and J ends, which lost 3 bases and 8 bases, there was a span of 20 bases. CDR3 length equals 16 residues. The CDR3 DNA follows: TGTGCCAGCAGCTGGAGAAAGGTCCTAGGACGGGAAAAACTGTTTTTT. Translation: CASSWRKVLGREKLFF.

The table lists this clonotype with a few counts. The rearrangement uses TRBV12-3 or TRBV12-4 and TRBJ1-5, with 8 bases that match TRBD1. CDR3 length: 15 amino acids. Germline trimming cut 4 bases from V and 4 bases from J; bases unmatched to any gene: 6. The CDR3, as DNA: TGTGCCAGCAGTTGGGGCCGACAGGGGAATCAGCCCCAGCATTTT. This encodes CASSWGRQGNQPQHF.

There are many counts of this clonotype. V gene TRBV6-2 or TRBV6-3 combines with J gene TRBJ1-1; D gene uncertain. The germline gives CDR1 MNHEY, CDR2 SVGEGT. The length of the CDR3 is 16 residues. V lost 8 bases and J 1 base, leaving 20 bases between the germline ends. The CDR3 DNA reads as TGTGCCAGCGCCACATCCGACCGATACCCGAACACTGAAGCTTTCTTT. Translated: CASATSDRYPNTEAFF.

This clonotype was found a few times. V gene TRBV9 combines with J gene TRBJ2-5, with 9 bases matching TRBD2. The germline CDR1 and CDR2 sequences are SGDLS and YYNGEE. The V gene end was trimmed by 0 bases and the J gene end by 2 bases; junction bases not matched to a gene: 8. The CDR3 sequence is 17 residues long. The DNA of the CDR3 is TGTGCCAGCAGCGTAGGCAGCGGGGGGCTTCATCAAGAGACCCAGTACTTC. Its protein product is CASSVGSGGLHQETQYF.

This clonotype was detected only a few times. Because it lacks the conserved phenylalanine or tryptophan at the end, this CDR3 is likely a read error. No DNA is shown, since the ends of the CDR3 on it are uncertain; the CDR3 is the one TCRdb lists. The chain's CDR3 is CSVDLGEI. The chain recombines TRBV29-1 with TRBJ1-1; TRBD1 reflects the table's D call only, with no check against the DNA. The CDR3 extends over 8 residues, inclusive of both ends. Germline assignment: CDR1 SQVTM and CDR2 ANQGSEA.

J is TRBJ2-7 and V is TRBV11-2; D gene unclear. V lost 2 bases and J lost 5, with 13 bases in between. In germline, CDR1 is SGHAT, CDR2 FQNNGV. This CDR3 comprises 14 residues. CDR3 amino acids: CASSLTPFGDEQYF. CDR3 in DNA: TGTGCCAGCAGCTTAACCCCATTTGGGGACGAGCAGTACTTC.

Written as DNA, the CDR3 is TGCAGCGTTGAGGACAGGGTAAAGTCAGATACGCAGTATTTT. Amino acid sequence: CSVEDRVKSDTQYF. The rearrangement uses TRBV29-1 and TRBJ2-3, with 8 bases aligning to TRBD1. After removal of 3 bases from V and 4 bases from J, the junction contained 6 bases not matched to a gene. CDR1 and CDR2 from the germline V gene are SQVTM and ANQGSEA. The CDR3 consists of 14 residues.